This TCR beta chain was observed in a study of blood T cell repertoires in COVID-19. Study information: The samples span acute and convalescent COVID-19 from the United States, Italy and Spain.

Source study methods: Estimated nucleated cell counts came from reference gene primer amplification. TCRdb's table, derived via immunoSEQ multiplex PCR, lists solely in-frame clones and lacks some. The V and J calls and clone size come from that table; D and trimming were worked out from the DNA. The data contain approximately 190,000 clones, more than 70% of them seen just once; the ten biggest clones take up roughly 6.2%. The V segment lost 4 bases and the J segment 6 bases; nucleotides outside the gene matches: 8. Per the germline V gene, CDR1 is SGHRS and CDR2 is YFSETQ. This CDR3 has 15 residues.

Sequenced input: peripheral blood. The gene calls are TRBV5-1 and TRBJ2-2; 8 bases line up with TRBD2. The source of this sequence is a woman in her thirties or forties who had recovered from COVID-19. CDR3 in amino acids: CASSPGLAGAGELFF. DNA for the CDR3: TGCGCCAGCAGCCCTGGACTAGCAGGGGCCGGGGAGCTGTTTTTT.